This paragraph covers one TCR beta chain sequence. No cognate antigen has been identified for it. Base quality data are lacking; no much larger clone is found one base away. The V end loses 0 bases and the J end loses 4 bases, and a stretch of 14 bases separates them. The CDR3 runs 16 residues from the cysteine to the phenylalanine. Only CDR3 DNA is held: 48 bases, read in frame from base 1. Per the germline V gene, MNHEY is the CDR1 and SVGAGI is the CDR2. This specimen belongs to a study of response to subunit inactivated influenza vaccine (dated 2018 in TCRdb). Study-wide context: Deep quantitative T cell receptor repertoire profiling was used in the study to track responses to a trivalent subunit inactivated influenza vaccine.

The paper as a whole reports these results and caveats: It was suggested by the authors that each seasonal influenza vaccination may recruit only a limited number of new T cells.

Library preparation was by RT-PCR. Sequencing was carried out with an Illumina HiSeq 2500. TCRdb reran the public reads through fastp at Q25 and MiXCR, keeping productive beta chains. Identical CDR3 protein sequences are pooled into one entry, listed with their most common genes and DNA. The sample includes about 650,000 distinct CDR3 sequences, with approximately 15% observed a single time. Roughly 7.6% of the sample rests with the top ten. This clonotype was sampled from a man aged 50 to 59 who received an inactivated influenza vaccine. Donor details come from another sample of the same person, matched by shared clones. The sequencing here drew on PBMCs from blood, taken 14 to 15 days before vaccination. The V and J genes are TRBV6-5 and TRBJ2-3; the D gene remains uncertain. The DNA reads TGTGCCAGCAGTTACTCGAGGACGGGCAGTCCAGATACGCAGTATTTT. This yields the protein CASSYSRTGSPDTQYF.